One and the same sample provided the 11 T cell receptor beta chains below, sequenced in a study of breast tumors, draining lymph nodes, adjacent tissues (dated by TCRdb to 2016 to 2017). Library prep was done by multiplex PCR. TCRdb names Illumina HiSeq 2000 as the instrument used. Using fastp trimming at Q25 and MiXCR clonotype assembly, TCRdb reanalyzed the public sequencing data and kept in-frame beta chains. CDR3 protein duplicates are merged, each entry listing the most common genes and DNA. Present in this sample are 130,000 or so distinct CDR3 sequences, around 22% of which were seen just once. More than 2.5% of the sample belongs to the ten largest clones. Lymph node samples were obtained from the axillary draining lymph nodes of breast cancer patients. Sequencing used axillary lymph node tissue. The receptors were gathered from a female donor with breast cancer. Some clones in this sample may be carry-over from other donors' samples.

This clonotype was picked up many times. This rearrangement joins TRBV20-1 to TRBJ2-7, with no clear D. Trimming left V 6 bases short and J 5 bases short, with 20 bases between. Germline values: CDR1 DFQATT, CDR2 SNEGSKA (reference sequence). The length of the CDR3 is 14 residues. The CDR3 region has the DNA TGCAGTGCCAGCCTCGGACGCCTTCCCGACGAGCAGTACTTC. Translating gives CSASLGRLPDEQYF.

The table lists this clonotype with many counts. The chain's CDR3 is CASSSPGLAQNEQFF. CDR3 nucleotide sequence: TGTGCCAGCAGCTCCCCGGGACTAGCTCAAAATGAGCAGTTCTTC. The chain links TRBV5-6 to TRBJ2-1; 9 bases align to TRBD2. Germline CDR1 reads SGHDT; CDR2 reads YYEEEE. CDR3 length: 15 amino acids. Unmatched junction bases numbered 8, after V lost 3 bases and J lost 7 bases.

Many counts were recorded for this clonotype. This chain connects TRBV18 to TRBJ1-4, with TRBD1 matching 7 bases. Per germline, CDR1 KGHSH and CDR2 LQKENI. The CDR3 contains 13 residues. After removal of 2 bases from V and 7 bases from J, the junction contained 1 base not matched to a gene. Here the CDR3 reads CASSPGTAEKLFF. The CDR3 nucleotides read TGTGCCAGCTCACCAGGGACAGCTGAAAAACTGTTTTTT.

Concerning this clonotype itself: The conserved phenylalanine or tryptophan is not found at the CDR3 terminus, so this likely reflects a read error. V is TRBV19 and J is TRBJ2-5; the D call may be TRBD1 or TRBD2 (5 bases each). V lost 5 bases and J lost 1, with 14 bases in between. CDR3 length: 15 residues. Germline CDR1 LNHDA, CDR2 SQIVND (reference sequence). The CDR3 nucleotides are TGTGCCAGTAGTCCGCTGGGACGCCCCCAAGAGACCCAGTACTCC. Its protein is CASSPLGRPQETQYS.

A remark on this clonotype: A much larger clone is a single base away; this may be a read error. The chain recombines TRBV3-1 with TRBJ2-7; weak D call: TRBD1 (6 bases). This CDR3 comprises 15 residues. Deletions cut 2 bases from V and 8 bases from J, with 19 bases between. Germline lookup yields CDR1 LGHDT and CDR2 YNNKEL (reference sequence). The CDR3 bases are TGTGCCAGCAGCCAACGTGGGGGCAGGCAAAACAAGCAGTACTTC. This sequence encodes CASSQRGGRQNKQYF.

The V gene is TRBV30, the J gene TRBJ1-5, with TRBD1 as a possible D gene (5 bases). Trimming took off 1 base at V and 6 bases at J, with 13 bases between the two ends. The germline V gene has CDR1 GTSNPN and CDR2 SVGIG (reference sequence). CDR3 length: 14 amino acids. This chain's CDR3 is CAWSGGREAQPQHF. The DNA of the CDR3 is TGTGCCTGGAGTGGGGGCAGGGAGGCTCAGCCCCAGCATTTT.

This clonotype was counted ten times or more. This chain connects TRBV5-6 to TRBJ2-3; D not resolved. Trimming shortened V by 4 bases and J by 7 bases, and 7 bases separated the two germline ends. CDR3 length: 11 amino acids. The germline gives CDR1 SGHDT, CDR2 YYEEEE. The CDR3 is CASSLGYTQYF. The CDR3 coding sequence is TGTGCCAGCAGCCTAGGCTATACGCAGTATTTT.

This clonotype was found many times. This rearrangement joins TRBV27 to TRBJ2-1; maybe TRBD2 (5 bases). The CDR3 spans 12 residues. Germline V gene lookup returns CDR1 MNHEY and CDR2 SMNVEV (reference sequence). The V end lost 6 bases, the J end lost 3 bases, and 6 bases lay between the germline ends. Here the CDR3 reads CASSRGYNEQFF. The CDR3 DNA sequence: TGTGCCAGCAGCCGGGGCTACAATGAGCAGTTCTTC.

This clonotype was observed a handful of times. The CDR3 loop is CASSLFRDRDQPQHF. The CDR3 nucleotides are TGTGCCAGCAGTTTATTTCGGGACAGGGATCAGCCCCAGCATTTT. The V gene is TRBV6-5, the J gene TRBJ1-5, with 9 positions matching TRBD1. In germline, CDR1 is MNHEY, CDR2 SVGAGI. After removal of 4 bases from V and 5 bases from J, the junction contained 6 bases not matched to a gene. The CDR3 runs 15 residues.

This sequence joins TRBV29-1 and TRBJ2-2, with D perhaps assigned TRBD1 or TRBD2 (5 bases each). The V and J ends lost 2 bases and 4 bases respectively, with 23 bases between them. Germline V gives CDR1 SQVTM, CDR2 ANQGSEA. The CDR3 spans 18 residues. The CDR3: CSVETPSENHGTTGELFF. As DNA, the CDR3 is TGCAGCGTTGAAACCCCCTCCGAGAACCATGGGACCACCGGGGAGCTGTTTTTT.

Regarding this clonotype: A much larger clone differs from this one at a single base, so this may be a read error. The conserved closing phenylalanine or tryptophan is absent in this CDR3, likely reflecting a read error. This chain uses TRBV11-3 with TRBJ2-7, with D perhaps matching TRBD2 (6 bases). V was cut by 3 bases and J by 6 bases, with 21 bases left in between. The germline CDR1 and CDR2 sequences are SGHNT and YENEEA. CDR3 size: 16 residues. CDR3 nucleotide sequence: TGTGCCAGCAGCTTTTACCCTTGGGGAGGCGTCTCCGAGCAGTACCTC. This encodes CASSFYPWGGVSEQYL.